These 15 T cell receptor beta chains share one sample of origin, sequenced in a study of blood T cell repertoires in COVID-19. Method: immunoSEQ multiplex PCR; TCRdb's copy keeps in-frame clones and lacks some. The profile shows fewer than 250,000 clones, roughly nine tenths of them singletons. Sample: peripheral blood. These receptors were obtained from a man between 35 and 55 years old with acute or convalescent COVID-19.

This chain links TRBV4-1 with TRBJ2-5, with 10 bases that match TRBD1. Trimming took 4 bases from V and 2 from J; bases not matched to a gene: 1. Germline V gene data show CDR1 as MGHRA and CDR2 as YSYEKL. There are 14 residues in the CDR3. CDR3 DNA sequence: TGCGCCAGCAGCCGGGGACAGGGGCAAGAGACCCAGTACTTC. Amino acid sequence: CASSRGQGQETQYF.

DNA of the CDR3: TGTGCCAGCACGGGATCCTACAATGAGCAGTTCTTC. This encodes CASTGSYNEQFF. The V and J genes are TRBV27 and TRBJ2-1; weak D call: TRBD2 (5 bases). CDR3 length: 12 amino acids. Germline V gives CDR1 MNHEY, CDR2 SMNVEV (reference sequence). Trimming took off 7 bases at V and 1 base at J, with 5 bases between the two ends.

The rearrangement joins TRBV14 to TRBJ1-2; 8 nucleotides align to TRBD1. V lost 0 bases and J lost 4; bases outside the gene matches: 7. The CDR3 runs to 16 residues. Germline V gene data show CDR1 as SGHDN and CDR2 as FVKESK. DNA for the CDR3: TGTGCCAGCAGCCAAGATCCCCCAGGGGGCGTCTATGGCTACACCTTC. As protein: CASSQDPPGGVYGYTF. Filled out from reference TRBV14 and TRBJ1-2, the complete variable domain reads EAGVTQFPSHSVIEKGQTVTLRCDPISGHDNLYWYRRVMGKEIKFLLHFVKESKQDESGMPNNRFLAERTGGTYSTLKVQPAELEDSGVYFCASSQDPPGGVYGYTFGSGTRLTVV.

The V and J genes are TRBV5-1 and TRBJ2-1, with 15 bases fitting TRBD2. The CDR3 extends over 18 amino acids. With V trimmed by 4 bases and J by 3 bases, 8 bases remained unmatched. Germline V lookup: CDR1 SGHRS, CDR2 YFSETQ. DNA for the CDR3: TGCGCCAGCAGCGTGCTACCGGGACTAGCGGGAGGCTACAATGAGCAGTTCTTC. Protein product: CASSVLPGLAGGYNEQFF.

As for this clone: Other DNA sequences from this sample encode an identical CDR3 as well. The V call is TRBV4-1, the J call TRBJ1-2; TRBD1 might be the D (6 bases). This CDR3 has 15 amino acids. CDR1 is MGHRA and CDR2 is YSYEKL in the germline V gene. V gave up 0 bases and J gave up 4 bases, with 12 bases separating them. CDR3: CASSQDLPGAYGYTF. The CDR3 region has the DNA TGCGCCAGCAGCCAAGATCTTCCAGGGGCCTATGGCTACACCTTC.

J is TRBJ1-3 and V is TRBV30; TRBD1 is a possible D gene (6 bases). Germline V CDR1 and CDR2: GTSNPN, SVGIG (reference sequence). The length of the CDR3 is 13 residues. V was clipped by 7 bases and J by 2 bases, with 12 bases between them. The DNA for the CDR3 is TGTGCCTTTACCGAGGGGGCTGGAAACACCATATATTTT. Translation: CAFTEGAGNTIYF.

The CDR3 bases are TGTGCCAGCAGTTCGGGACAGGGTCTGGATCAGCCCCAGCATTTT. Translated: CASSSGQGLDQPQHF. The J gene is TRBJ1-5, the V gene TRBV27; 9 bases align to TRBD1. The CDR3 is made up of 15 amino acids. Losses at the gene ends were 4 bases for V and 5 bases for J; bases not matched to a gene: 6. Germline CDR1 is MNHEY and CDR2 is SMNVEV (reference sequence).

The rearrangement joins TRBV5-5 to TRBJ1-1; D is undetermined. V lost 3 bases to trimming and J lost 4 bases, with 13 bases between them. The CDR3 has 14 amino acids. CDR1 and CDR2 from the germline V gene are SGHKS and YYEKEE (reference sequence). CDR3 loop: CASSSGEFTTEAFF. The CDR3 DNA is TGTGCCAGCAGCTCCGGGGAGTTCACCACTGAAGCTTTCTTT.

The chain combines TRBV30 with TRBJ2-7; 10 nucleotides match TRBD2. CDR1 and CDR2 from the germline V gene are GTSNPN and SVGIG (reference sequence). The V gene end was trimmed by 0 bases and the J gene end by 0 bases; junction bases not matched to a gene: 8. The length of the CDR3 is 17 residues. The CDR3 nucleotides are TGTGCCTGGAGTGTGTATTTACTAGCGGGGTCCTCCTACGAGCAGTACTTC. It yields the protein CAWSVYLLAGSSYEQYF.

The chain couples TRBV18 to TRBJ2-7, with a weak D call TRBD1 (5 bases). This CDR3 spans 18 amino acids. From germline, CDR1 is KGHSH and CDR2 LQKENI. Trimming left V 3 bases short and J 1 base short, with 22 bases between. CDR3 DNA sequence: TGTGCCAGCTCACCCGTCTCGACCGACAGAGCCCTTTCCTACGAGCAGTACTTC. As protein: CASSPVSTDRALSYEQYF.

This clone was found once. V gene TRBV9 combines with J gene TRBJ2-7; maybe TRBD1 (6 bases). This CDR3 has 15 residues. V was shortened by 2 bases and J by 7 bases, with 19 bases between the two germline ends. Germline CDR1 is SGDLS and CDR2 is YYNGEE. The chain's CDR3 is CASSVTGNVVGEQYF. The CDR3 DNA follows: TGTGCCAGCAGCGTCACAGGGAACGTGGTGGGGGAGCAGTACTTC.

DNA of the CDR3: TGCGCCAGCAGCCAAGAGACTAGCGGCCTTCAAGAGACCCAGTACTTC. This encodes CASSQETSGLQETQYF. The V and J genes are TRBV4-3 and TRBJ2-5, with 9 bases fitting TRBD2. Germline CDR1 is LGHNA and CDR2 is YSLEER. CDR3 length equals 16 residues. The ends lost 0 bases at V and 2 bases at J; junction bases unmatched: 4.

The chain joins TRBV9 to TRBJ1-2, with TRBD1 matching 12 bases. Trimming at V came to 4 bases and at J to 6 bases, leaving 10 bases not matched to a gene. Germline CDR1 is SGDLS and CDR2 is YYNGEE. This CDR3 region has 16 residues. CDR3 bases: TGTGCCAGCAGCTTCTCAGGGACAGGGGGCGAAGATGGCTACACCTTC. Translated, it gives CASSFSGTGGEDGYTF.

For this clone: The same CDR3 can be traced to other DNA sequences in this sample. V usage is TRBV3-1 (or the pseudogene TRBV3-2) and J usage is TRBJ2-5, with D maybe TRBD2 (5 bases). Trimming cost V 3 bases and J 5 bases, with 10 bases left between them. CDR1 and CDR2 (germline): LGHDT, YNNKEL (reference sequence). The CDR3 has 13 residues. This CDR3 is CASSQSGGETQYF. In DNA, the CDR3 is TGTGCCAGCAGCCAGAGTGGCGGGGAGACCCAGTACTTC.

The chain has TRBV27 and TRBJ2-5; the match to TRBD2 covers 7 bases. The V gene's germline CDR1 is MNHEY and CDR2 SMNVEV (reference sequence). CDR3 size: 15 residues. The V and J ends lost 6 bases and 2 bases, in that order; junction bases with no gene match: 9. In DNA, the CDR3 is TGTGCCAGCAGAGAGTGGGGGGGACCACAAGAGACCCAGTACTTC. Protein sequence: CASREWGGPQETQYF.